Shown below are 27 T cell receptor beta chains from a single sample sequenced in a study of T cell responses to AZD1222 COVID-19 vaccine. Sequencing was performed with immunoSEQ multiplex PCR; in TCRdb, only in-frame clones are kept and a portion is missing. The sample contains some 90,000 clones, approximately 86% of which appear only once. Sequencing used peripheral blood, obtained on day 0 of AZD1222 vaccination. The receptors derive from an adult in good health.

The J gene is TRBJ1-2, the V gene TRBV19; unclear D gene. The ends were cut back, 1 base at V and 5 bases at J, with 14 bases in the middle. This CDR3 comprises 15 residues. Per the germline V gene, CDR1 is LNHDA and CDR2 is SQIVND (reference sequence). In DNA form, the CDR3 reads TGTGCCAGTAGTATAGGAGAGTGGGCTGGATATGGCTACACCTTC. The encoded protein is CASSIGEWAGYGYTF.

The V and J genes are TRBV6-6 and TRBJ1-6; a possible D gene is TRBD1 (5 bases). The germline V gene has CDR1 MNHNY and CDR2 SVGAGI (reference sequence). The CDR3 is 14 residues long. With 0 bases removed from V and 7 bases from J, the gap between germline ends came to 7 bases. The CDR3 is CASSYSDSNSPLHF. CDR3 nucleotide sequence: TGTGCCAGCAGTTACTCAGACAGCAATTCACCCCTCCACTTT.

The V and J genes are TRBV11-2 and TRBJ1-3; the D gene is possibly TRBD1 (6 bases). Deletions cut 2 bases from V and 5 bases from J, with 13 bases between. There are 15 residues in the CDR3. CDR1 and CDR2 from the germline V gene are SGHAT and FQNNGV. The CDR3 spells CASSLPGGGRNTIYF. The CDR3 DNA is TGTGCCAGCAGCTTACCGGGGGGCGGGCGAAACACCATATATTTT.

The chain recombines TRBV7-3 with TRBJ2-2, with 11 bases fitting TRBD2. The CDR3 loop spans 15 amino acids. CDR1 and CDR2 (germline): SGHTA, FQGTGA. The junction had 5 bases not matched to a gene; V was cut back by 5 bases and J by 6 bases. The CDR3 region is CASSPTLAGAGELFF. The CDR3 region has the DNA TGTGCCAGCAGCCCGACACTAGCGGGAGCCGGGGAGCTGTTTTTT. The variable domain in full, with the rest retrieved from reference TRBV7-3 and TRBJ2-2, is GAGVSQTPSNKVTEKGKYVELRCDPISGHTALYWYRQSLGQGPEFLIYFQGTGAADDSGLPNDRFFAVRPEGSVSTLKIQRTERGDSAVYLCASSPTLAGAGELFFGEGSRLTVL.

This clone was observed a single time. The rearrangement uses TRBV28 and TRBJ2-4; unclear D gene. Germline CDR1 reads MDHEN; CDR2 reads SYDVKM. The V gene lost 2 bases and the J gene lost 0 bases, with 11 bases spanning the gap. The CDR3 covers 16 residues. The CDR3 here is CASSLHPALAKNIQYF. The CDR3 nucleotides are TGTGCCAGCAGTTTACACCCGGCTCTAGCCAAAAACATTCAGTACTTC.

The chain employs TRBV14 and TRBJ1-4; a possible D gene is TRBD1 (5 bases). This CDR3 has 17 residues. V shed 4 bases and J shed 7 bases, with 22 bases lying between them. CDR1 is SGHDN and CDR2 is FVKESK in the germline V gene. The CDR3 coding sequence is TGTGCCAGCAGCCCCGTTGAGGGTTCGGGGCGTGGTGAAAAACTGTTTTTT. Its protein product is CASSPVEGSGRGEKLFF.

The J gene is TRBJ1-2, the V gene TRBV9; D not resolved. The CDR3 is 15 residues long. The V and J ends lost 0 bases and 1 base respectively, with 10 bases between them. CDR1 and CDR2 (germline): SGDLS, YYNGEE. DNA for the CDR3: TGTGCCAGCAGCGTAGAATCCCACAATAACTATGGCTACACCTTC. Translating it yields CASSVESHNNYGYTF.

This chain links TRBV11-2 with TRBJ1-4; D possibly corresponds to TRBD1 (5 bases). V was cut by 5 bases and J by 0 bases, with 10 bases left in between. Germline-derived CDR1 and CDR2 are SGHAT and FQNNGV. The CDR3 consists of 15 residues. The CDR3 DNA reads TGTGCCAGCAGCCACTCAGGGTCAACTAATGAAAAACTGTTTTTT. Translating it yields CASSHSGSTNEKLFF.

This rearrangement joins TRBV7-3 to TRBJ2-1; 9 bases match TRBD2. With 5 bases clipped from V and 3 bases from J, the junction kept 5 bases outside the gene matches. Germline CDR1 and CDR2: SGHTA and FQGTGA. CDR3 length equals 15 residues. CDR3: CASSVAGDGYNEQFF. In DNA form, the CDR3 reads TGTGCCAGCAGCGTAGCGGGAGACGGCTACAATGAGCAGTTCTTC.

The rearrangement links TRBV9 to TRBJ1-1; tentative D call: TRBD1 (5 bases). The CDR3 sequence is 14 residues long. Between the trimmed V and J ends, which lost 0 bases and 6 bases, there was a span of 12 bases. Germline values: CDR1 SGDLS, CDR2 YYNGEE. DNA for the CDR3: TGTGCCAGCAGCGTAGTGGGCAGGGAGGCTGAAGCTTTCTTT. Its translation: CASSVVGREAEAFF.

V gene TRBV3-1 (or the pseudogene TRBV3-2) combines with J gene TRBJ1-4; 7 bases are a match to TRBD1. CDR1 is LGHDT and CDR2 is YNNKEL in the germline V gene (reference sequence). V shed 4 bases and J 4 bases; nucleotides not matched to a gene: 3. The CDR3 consists of 14 residues. In DNA form, the CDR3 reads TGTGCCAGCAGCCGGAGACAGGGTAATGAAAAACTGTTTTTT. It specifies CASSRRQGNEKLFF.

The chain recombines TRBV15 with TRBJ1-1; 8 bases are shared with TRBD1. Germline CDR1 is LNHNV and CDR2 is YYDKDF (reference sequence). The CDR3 has 15 residues. Losses at the gene ends were 0 bases for V and 6 bases for J; bases not matched to a gene: 6. This CDR3 is CATSREGRGLSEAFF. The DNA of the CDR3 is TGTGCCACCAGCAGAGAGGGCAGGGGGCTGTCTGAAGCTTTCTTT.

The rearrangement uses TRBV28 and TRBJ2-7; tentative D call: TRBD1 (7 bases). CDR3 length equals 15 residues. The germline V and J ends were trimmed by 6 bases and 1 base, with 16 bases remaining between them. The germline V gene has CDR1 MDHEN and CDR2 SYDVKM. The CDR3 DNA is TGTGCCAGCAGCCTGGAGGGGGCGGGGTCCTACGAGCAGTACTTC. Translating it yields CASSLEGAGSYEQYF.

V gene TRBV3-1 (or the pseudogene TRBV3-2) combines with J gene TRBJ1-1; TRBD1 is a possible D gene (5 bases). The CDR3 has 14 residues. The V gene's germline CDR1 is LGHDT and CDR2 YNNKEL (reference sequence). Trimming shortened V by 4 bases and J by 1 base, and 10 bases separated the two germline ends. The CDR3 DNA reads TGTGCCAGCAGCCTCTATGACAGGAACACTGAAGCTTTCTTT. Translated, it gives CASSLYDRNTEAFF.

The J gene is TRBJ2-5, the V gene TRBV7-9; 10 bases align to TRBD1. The CDR3 runs 15 residues. The V gene end was trimmed by 5 bases and the J gene end by 3 bases; junction bases not matched to a gene: 6. CDR1 and CDR2 from the germline V gene are SEHNR and FQNEAQ (reference sequence). The CDR3 region has the DNA TGTGCCAGCAGCCTAGACAGGGGGCGGGAAGAGACCCAGTACTTC. This translates into CASSLDRGREETQYF.

The chain employs TRBV10-1 and TRBJ2-2; weak D call: TRBD2 (6 bases). The CDR3 extends over 16 amino acids. Germline V gene sequence: CDR1 WNHNN, CDR2 SYGVQD (reference sequence). V lost 2 bases, J lost 0 bases, and 10 bases lay in between. CDR3 DNA: TGCGCCAGCAGTGAGAGCCGGGACTCGAACACCGGGGAGCTGTTTTTT. This encodes CASSESRDSNTGELFF.

The chain joins TRBV2 to TRBJ1-5, with 7 positions matching TRBD1. The V segment lost 6 bases and the J segment 5 bases; nucleotides outside the gene matches: 13. Looked up from germline, CDR1 is SNHLY and CDR2 is FYNNEI. This CDR3 is built from 16 residues. CDR3 DNA sequence: TGTGCCAGCAGGGAGCAAAGGGGGCTCTGGGATCAGCCCCAGCATTTT. Its protein is CASREQRGLWDQPQHF. Complete variable domain (other parts from reference TRBV2 and TRBJ1-5): EPEVTQTPSHQVTQMGQEVILRCVPISNHLYFYWYRQILGQKVEFLVSFYNNEISEKSEIFDDQFSVERPDGSNFTLKIRSTKLEDSAMYFCASREQRGLWDQPQHFGDGTRLSIL.

For this clone: Sequence at one end of the junction differs from germline and may be a read error. The genes are TRBV2 and TRBJ2-2; D call uncertain. CDR3 length: 14 amino acids. Per the germline V gene, CDR1 is SNHLY and CDR2 is FYNNEI. CDR3 protein: CASRAGPNAGELFF. The DNA of the CDR3 is TGTGCCAGCAGAGCCGGGCCGAACGCCGGGGAGCTGTTTTTT.

Here the CDR3 DNA reads TGTGCCAGCAGTTGGACTAGCTACACAGATACGCAGTATTTT. Its protein is CASSWTSYTDTQYF. The V and J genes are TRBV6-5 and TRBJ2-3; 8 positions agree with TRBD2. CDR1 is MNHEY, CDR2 SVGAGI, per germline. V shed 4 bases and J 2 bases; nucleotides not matched to a gene: 2. CDR3 size: 14 residues.

The chain couples TRBV5-1 to TRBJ1-6, with D uncertain. Germline lookup yields CDR1 SGHRS and CDR2 YFSETQ. The length of the CDR3 is 14 residues. V was pared by 5 bases and J by 5 bases, with 11 bases between. The CDR3 coding sequence is TGCGCCAGCAGGTCGGGCCGAGATAATTCACCCCTCCACTTT. It is translated as CASRSGRDNSPLHF.

This chain links TRBV6-6 with TRBJ1-2; 7 bases agree with TRBD1. The CDR3 covers 15 residues. Germline V gene data show CDR1 as MNHNY and CDR2 as SVGAGI (reference sequence). Losses at the gene ends were 2 bases for V and 4 bases for J; bases not matched to a gene: 7. The CDR3 DNA reads as TGTGCCAGCAGTTACGGGCCAGGGGGGGTCTATGGCTACACCTTC. The encoded protein is CASSYGPGGVYGYTF.

The chain joins TRBV25-1 to TRBJ2-1; TRBD2 matches at 14 bases. Germline lookup yields CDR1 MGHDK and CDR2 SYGVNS. The CDR3 totals 16 residues. V shed 4 bases, J shed 11 bases, and the junction held 10 bases outside the gene matches. The CDR3 DNA sequence: TGTGCCAGCAGTGTGCAGGGACTAGCGGGAGAGGGGAAGCAGTTCTTC. This codes for CASSVQGLAGEGKQFF.

This clone was seen a handful of times. The rearrangement joins TRBV7-2 to TRBJ2-2; 14 bases agree with TRBD2. V was pared by 1 base and J by 6 bases, with 10 bases of the junction left unmatched. Germline assignment: CDR1 SGHTA and CDR2 FQGNSA. This CDR3 region has 19 residues. CDR3 coding DNA: TGTGCCAGCAGCTTAGGCCCAATCGGGACTAGCGGGAGCGCCGGGGAGCTGTTTTTT. Translated: CASSLGPIGTSGSAGELFF.

The chain joins TRBV6-5 to TRBJ2-3, with 7 bases fitting TRBD2. The J segment lost 4 bases and the V segment lost 6 bases, leaving 10 bases of the junction unmatched. The CDR3 loop spans 15 amino acids. Germline CDR1 and CDR2: MNHEY and SVGAGI. The CDR3 bases are TGTGCCAGCAGCCCCTGGGGGGGGGTGTCAGATACGCAGTATTTT. Translation: CASSPWGGVSDTQYF.

V and J are TRBV19 and TRBJ2-2; 10 nucleotides align to TRBD2. This CDR3 is 14 amino acids long. With V trimmed by 11 bases and J by 6 bases, 9 bases remained unmatched. The germline V gene encodes CDR1 LNHDA and CDR2 SQIVND (reference sequence). CDR3 bases: TGTGCCTCAGCCCTGAGCGGGAGGGCCGGGGAGCTGTTTTTT. Amino acid sequence: CASALSGRAGELFF. The full variable domain, rest sourced from reference TRBV19 and TRBJ2-2, is DGGITQSPKYLFRKEGQNVTLSCEQNLNHDAMYWYRQDPGQGLRLIYYSQIVNDFQKGDIAEGYSVSREKKESFPLTVTSAQKNPTAFYLCASALSGRAGELFFGEGSRLTVL.

This clone was seen more than once but under ten times. V usage is TRBV6-1 and J usage is TRBJ2-5; D is unresolved. The V and J ends lost 0 bases and 1 base respectively, with 9 bases between them. There are 15 residues in the CDR3. Germline CDR1 MNHNS, CDR2 SASEGT. CDR3 in DNA: TGTGCCAGCAGTGAAGCAAGACTCGTCCAAGAGACCCAGTACTTC. Amino acid sequence: CASSEARLVQETQYF.

This clone was recorded a few times. V and J are TRBV14 and TRBJ2-3, with 8 bases identical to TRBD1. The CDR3 totals 18 residues. CDR1 is SGHDN, CDR2 FVKESK, per germline. V lost 0 bases to trimming and J lost 2 bases; unmatched junction nucleotides: 10. CDR3 DNA: TGTGCCAGCAGCCAAGATGAGTGGGCAGGGGGCTACACAGATACGCAGTATTTT. As protein: CASSQDEWAGGYTDTQYF.